The present TCR beta chain was sequenced within a study of shared clonotypes between healthy human individuals. Study context: Every donor yielded three CD4 naive, three CD4 memory, two CD8 naive and one CD8 memory plate.

The CDR3 contains 13 residues. The germline V gene has CDR1 LNHDA and CDR2 SQIVND (reference sequence). The germline V and J ends were trimmed by 1 base and 4 bases, with 6 bases remaining between them. Donors included only healthy HIV-negative adults lacking recent acute infections or vaccinations. Adult Caucasians living in Nashville, Tennessee made up all of the donors. Genomic DNA per cell subset filled all wells of several immunoSEQ plates. The assay was immunoSEQ multiplex PCR, and TCRdb's table has in-frame clones only and misses some. The table lists about 660,000 clones, under 80% of them singletons, with less than 2% in the top ten.

The source is a woman under 40 in good health. Material: memory CD4+ T cells sorted from blood. Subset of the sample: CD45RA-negative fraction. The chain recombines TRBV19 with TRBJ2-3, with D possibly TRBD2 on 5 matching bases. The CDR3 DNA reads as TGTGCCAGTAGTATAGCGAGGGCAGATACGCAGTATTTT. Translated: CASSIARADTQYF.